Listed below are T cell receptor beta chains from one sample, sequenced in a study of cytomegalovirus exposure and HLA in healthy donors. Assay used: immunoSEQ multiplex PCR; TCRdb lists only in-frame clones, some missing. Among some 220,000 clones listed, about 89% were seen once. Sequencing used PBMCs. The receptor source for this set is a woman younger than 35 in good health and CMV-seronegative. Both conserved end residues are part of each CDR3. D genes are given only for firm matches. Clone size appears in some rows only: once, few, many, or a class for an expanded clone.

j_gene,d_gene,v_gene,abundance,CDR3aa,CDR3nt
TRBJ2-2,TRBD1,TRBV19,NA,CASRGTGNTGELFF,TGTGCCAGTAGGGGGACAGGCAACACCGGGGAGCTGTTTTTT
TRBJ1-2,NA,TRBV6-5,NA,CASGNRWWYGYTF,TGTGCCAGCGGTAACAGGTGGTGGTATGGCTACACCTTC
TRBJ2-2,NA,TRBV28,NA,CASSLGATGELFF,TGTGCCAGCAGTTTAGGGGCCACCGGGGAGCTGTTTTTT
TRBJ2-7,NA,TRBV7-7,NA,CASSLFEGDYEQYF,TGTGCTAGCAGCTTATTCGAGGGAGACTACGAGCAGTACTTC
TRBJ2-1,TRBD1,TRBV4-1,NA,CASRGTGGFEQFF,TGCGCCAGCAGGGGCACAGGGGGTTTTGAGCAGTTCTTC
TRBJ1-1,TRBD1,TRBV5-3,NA,CARSLLRSGTGDLTTEAFF,TGTGCCAGAAGCTTATTGAGGTCGGGGACAGGGGATTTGACCACTGAAGCTTTCTTT
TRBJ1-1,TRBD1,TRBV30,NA,CAWGNTGTANTEAFF,TGTGCCTGGGGCAATACCGGGACAGCGAACACTGAAGCTTTCTTT
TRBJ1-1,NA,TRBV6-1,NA,CASATEAIRGAEAFF,TGTGCCAGCGCCACCGAGGCGATCAGGGGCGCTGAAGCTTTCTTT
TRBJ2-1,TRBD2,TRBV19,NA,CASSIDLGGSGRLYNEQFF,TGTGCCAGTAGTATAGATTTGGGGGGCAGCGGGAGGCTCTACAATGAGCAGTTCTTC
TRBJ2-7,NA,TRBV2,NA,CASSDLQTYEQYF,TGTGCCAGCAGTGATTTACAGACCTACGAGCAGTACTTC
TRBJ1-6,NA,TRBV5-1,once,CASRATGNNSPLHF,TGCGCCAGCAGGGCGACGGGAAATAATTCACCCCTCCACTTT
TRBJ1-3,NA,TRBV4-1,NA,CASSLAGLSGNTIYF,TGCGCCAGCAGCCTGGCGGGACTTTCGGGAAACACCATATATTTT
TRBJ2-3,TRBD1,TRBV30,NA,CAAARDRARGDTQYF,TGTGCCGCAGCCCGGGACAGGGCTCGGGGGGATACGCAGTATTTT
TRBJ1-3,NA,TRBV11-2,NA,CASSLVSETVVIIDTIYF,TGTGCCAGCAGCTTAGTCTCGGAGACAGTAGTGATTATTGACACCATATATTTT
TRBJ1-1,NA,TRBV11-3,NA,CASSLVGENTEAFF,TGTGCCAGCAGCTTAGTGGGCGAGAACACTGAAGCTTTCTTT
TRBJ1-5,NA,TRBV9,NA,CASSPRPGEQPQHF,TGTGCCAGCAGCCCACGCCCCGGGGAACAGCCCCAGCATTTT
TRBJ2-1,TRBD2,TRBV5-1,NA,CASSLPSGSNEQFF,TGCGCCAGCAGCTTGCCTAGCGGGAGTAATGAGCAGTTCTTC
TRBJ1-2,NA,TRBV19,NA,CASCMTASGGYTF,TGTGCCAGTTGCATGACAGCCTCTGGTGGCTACACCTTC
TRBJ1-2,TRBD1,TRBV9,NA,CASTGGQPYGYTF,TGTGCCAGCACCGGGGGACAGCCCTATGGCTACACCTTC
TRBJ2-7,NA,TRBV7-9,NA,CASSPRGLLSVPYEQYF,TGTGCCAGCAGCCCCCGGGGGTTATTGAGCGTTCCCTACGAGCAGTACTTC
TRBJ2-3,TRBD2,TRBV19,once,CASSETSGTADTQYF,TGTGCCAGTTCGGAGACTAGCGGGACCGCAGATACGCAGTATTTT
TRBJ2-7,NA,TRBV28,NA,CASSFPVSAVYF,TGTGCCAGCAGTTTCCCCGTGAGCGCCGTGTACTTC
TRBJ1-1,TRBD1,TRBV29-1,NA,CSVLGTGEGGTEAFF,TGCAGCGTGTTGGGGACAGGGGAAGGGGGGACTGAAGCTTTCTTT
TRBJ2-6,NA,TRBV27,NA,CASSLRAGANVLTF,TGTGCCAGCAGTTTGAGAGCTGGGGCCAACGTCCTGACTTTC
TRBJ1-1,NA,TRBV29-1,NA,CSVDRVGPTSTEAFF,TGCAGCGTTGACAGGGTCGGACCGACCAGCACTGAAGCTTTCTTT
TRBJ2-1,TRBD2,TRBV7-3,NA,CASSLAGAYNEQFF,TGTGCCAGCAGTCTAGCGGGGGCCTACAATGAGCAGTTCTTC
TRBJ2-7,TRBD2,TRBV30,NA,CAWSIGGSSLEQYF,TGTGCCTGGAGTATTGGCGGGAGCTCTCTCGAGCAGTACTTC
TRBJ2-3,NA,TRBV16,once,CASSQLPSGDTQYF,TGTGCCAGCAGCCAACTCCCCAGCGGAGATACGCAGTATTTT
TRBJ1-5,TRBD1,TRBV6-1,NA,CASRDRAGQPQHF,TGTGCCAGCAGGGACAGGGCCGGTCAGCCCCAGCATTTT
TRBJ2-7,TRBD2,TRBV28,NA,CASRTLGTSYEQYF,TGTGCCAGCAGAACCCTCGGGACTAGCTACGAGCAGTACTTC
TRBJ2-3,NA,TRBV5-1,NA,CASSPGDGTDTQYF,TGCGCCAGCAGCCCGGGGGACGGCACAGATACGCAGTATTTT
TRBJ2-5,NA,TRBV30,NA,CAWPTGGTQYF,TGTGCCTGGCCGACAGGCGGGACCCAGTACTTC
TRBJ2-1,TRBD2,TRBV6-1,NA,CASSRLAEQFF,TGTGCCAGCAGCCGACTAGCGGAGCAGTTCTTC
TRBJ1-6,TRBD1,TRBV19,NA,CASTTGTAYNSPLHF,TGTGCCAGTACCACCGGGACAGCTTATAATTCACCCCTCCACTTT
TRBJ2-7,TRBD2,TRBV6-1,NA,CASSFIGGRAHEQYF,TGTGCCAGCAGTTTTATTGGCGGGAGGGCCCACGAGCAGTACTTC
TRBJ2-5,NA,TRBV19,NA,CASSALGSEETQYF,TGTGCCAGTAGTGCCTTGGGGAGCGAAGAGACCCAGTACTTC